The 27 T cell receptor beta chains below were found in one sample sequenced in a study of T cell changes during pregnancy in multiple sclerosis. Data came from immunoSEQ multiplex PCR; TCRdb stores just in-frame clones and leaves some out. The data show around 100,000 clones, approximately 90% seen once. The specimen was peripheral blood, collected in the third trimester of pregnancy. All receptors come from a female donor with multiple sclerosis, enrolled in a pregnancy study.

This CDR3 reads CAISESTGGNSPLHF. The CDR3 DNA sequence: TGTGCCATCAGTGAGTCGACAGGGGGTAATTCACCCCTCCACTTT. The rearrangement uses TRBV10-3 and TRBJ1-6; 9 bases fit TRBD1. The CDR3 is 15 residues long. Germline V gene lookup returns CDR1 ENHRY and CDR2 SYGVKD. With V trimmed by 0 bases and J by 6 bases, 0 bases remained unmatched.

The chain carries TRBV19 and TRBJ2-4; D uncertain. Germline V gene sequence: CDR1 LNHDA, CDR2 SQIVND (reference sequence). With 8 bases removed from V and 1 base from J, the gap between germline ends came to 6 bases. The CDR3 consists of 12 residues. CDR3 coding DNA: TGTGCCAGTCGGTGGGCCAAAAACATTCAGTACTTC. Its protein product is CASRWAKNIQYF.

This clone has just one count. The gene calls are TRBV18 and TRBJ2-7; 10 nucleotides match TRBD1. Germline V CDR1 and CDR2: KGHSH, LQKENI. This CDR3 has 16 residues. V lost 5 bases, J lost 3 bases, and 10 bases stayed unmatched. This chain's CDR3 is CASSALGQGRNYEQYF. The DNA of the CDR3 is TGTGCCAGCTCAGCCCTGGGACAGGGGAGGAACTACGAGCAGTACTTC.

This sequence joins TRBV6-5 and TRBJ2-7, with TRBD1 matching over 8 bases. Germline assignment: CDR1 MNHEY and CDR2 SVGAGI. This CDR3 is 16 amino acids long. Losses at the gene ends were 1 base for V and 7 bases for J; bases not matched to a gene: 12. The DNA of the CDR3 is TGTGCCAGCAGTTACTGGACAGGGATGCAAGTAGGGGAGCAGTACTTC. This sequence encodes CASSYWTGMQVGEQYF.

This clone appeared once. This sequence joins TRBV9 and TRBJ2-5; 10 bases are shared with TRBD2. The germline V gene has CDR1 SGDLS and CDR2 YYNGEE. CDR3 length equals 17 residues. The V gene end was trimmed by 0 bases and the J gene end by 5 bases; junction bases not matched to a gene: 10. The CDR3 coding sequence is TGTGCCAGCAGCGTAGCTGAGCGGGGGGGCGCAGGTGAGACCCAGTACTTC. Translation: CASSVAERGGAGETQYF.

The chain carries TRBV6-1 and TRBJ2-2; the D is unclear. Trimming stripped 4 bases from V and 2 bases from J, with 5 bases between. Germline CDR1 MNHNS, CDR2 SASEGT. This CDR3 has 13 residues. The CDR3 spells CASSATNTGELFF. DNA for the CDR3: TGTGCCAGCAGTGCCACTAACACCGGGGAGCTGTTTTTT.

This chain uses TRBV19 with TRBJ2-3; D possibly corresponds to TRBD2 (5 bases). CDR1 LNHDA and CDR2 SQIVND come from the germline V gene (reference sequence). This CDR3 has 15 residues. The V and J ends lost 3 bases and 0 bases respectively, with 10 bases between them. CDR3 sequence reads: CASSMASRSTDTQYF. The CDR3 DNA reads TGTGCCAGTAGTATGGCTAGCCGAAGCACAGATACGCAGTATTTT.

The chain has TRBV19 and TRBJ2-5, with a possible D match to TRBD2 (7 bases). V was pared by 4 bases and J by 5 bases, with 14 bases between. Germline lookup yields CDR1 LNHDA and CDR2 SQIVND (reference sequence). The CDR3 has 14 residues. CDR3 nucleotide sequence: TGTGCCAGTAGTACGACGGGGGGCAGGGAGACCCAGTACTTC. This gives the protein CASSTTGGRETQYF.

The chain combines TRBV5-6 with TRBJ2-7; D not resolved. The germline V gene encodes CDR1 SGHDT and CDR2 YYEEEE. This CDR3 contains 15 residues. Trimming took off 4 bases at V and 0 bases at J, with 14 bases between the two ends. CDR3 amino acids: CASSAATEFSYEQYF. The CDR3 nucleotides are TGTGCCAGCAGCGCAGCGACGGAATTCTCCTACGAGCAGTACTTC.

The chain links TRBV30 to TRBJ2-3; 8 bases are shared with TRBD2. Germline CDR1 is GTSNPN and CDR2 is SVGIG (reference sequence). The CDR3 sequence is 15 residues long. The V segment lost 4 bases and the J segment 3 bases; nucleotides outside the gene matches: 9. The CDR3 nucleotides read TGTGCCTGGATACCGCCGGGACTAGAGACAGATACGCAGTATTTT. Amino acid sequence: CAWIPPGLETDTQYF.

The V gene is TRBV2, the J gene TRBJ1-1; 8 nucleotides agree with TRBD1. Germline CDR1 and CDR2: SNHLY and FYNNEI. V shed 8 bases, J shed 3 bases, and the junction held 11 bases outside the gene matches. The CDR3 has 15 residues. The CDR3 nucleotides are TGTGCCAGCGGAGATGCACAGGGGGTAGACACTGAAGCTTTCTTT. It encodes CASGDAQGVDTEAFF. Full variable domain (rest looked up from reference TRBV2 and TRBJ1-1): EPEVTQTPSHQVTQMGQEVILRCVPISNHLYFYWYRQILGQKVEFLVSFYNNEISEKSEIFDDQFSVERPDGSNFTLKIRSTKLEDSAMYFCASGDAQGVDTEAFFGQGTRLTVV.

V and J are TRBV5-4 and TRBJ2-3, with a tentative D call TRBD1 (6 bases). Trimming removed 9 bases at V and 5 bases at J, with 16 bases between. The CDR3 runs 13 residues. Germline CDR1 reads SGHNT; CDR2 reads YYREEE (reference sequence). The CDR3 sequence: CATNHRDQDTQYF. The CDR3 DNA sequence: TGTGCCACCAACCACAGGGACCAAGATACGCAGTATTTT.

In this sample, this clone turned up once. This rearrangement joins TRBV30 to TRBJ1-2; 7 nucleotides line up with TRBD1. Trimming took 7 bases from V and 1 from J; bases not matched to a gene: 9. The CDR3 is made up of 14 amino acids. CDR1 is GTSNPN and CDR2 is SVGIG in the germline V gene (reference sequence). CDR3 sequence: CASLRQGGNYGYTF. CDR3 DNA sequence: TGTGCCTCGCTTCGACAGGGCGGTAACTATGGCTACACCTTC. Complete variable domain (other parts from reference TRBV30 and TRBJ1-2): SQTIHQWPATLVQPVGSPLSLECTVEGTSNPNLYWYRQAAGRGLQLLFYSVGIGQISSEVPQNLSASRPQDRQFILSSKKLLLSDSGFYLCASLRQGGNYGYTFGSGTRLTVV.

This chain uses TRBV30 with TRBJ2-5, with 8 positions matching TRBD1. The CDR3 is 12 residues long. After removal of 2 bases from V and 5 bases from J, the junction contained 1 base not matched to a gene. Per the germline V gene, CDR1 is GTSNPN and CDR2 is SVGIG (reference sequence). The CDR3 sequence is CAWSRDRETQYF. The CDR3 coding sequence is TGTGCCTGGAGTCGGGACAGGGAGACCCAGTACTTC.

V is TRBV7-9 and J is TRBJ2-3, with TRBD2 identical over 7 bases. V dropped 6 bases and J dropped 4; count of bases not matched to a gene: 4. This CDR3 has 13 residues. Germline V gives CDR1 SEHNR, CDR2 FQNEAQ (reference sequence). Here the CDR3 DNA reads TGTGCCAGCAGGGCGGGAGTGTCAGATACGCAGTATTTT. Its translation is CASRAGVSDTQYF.

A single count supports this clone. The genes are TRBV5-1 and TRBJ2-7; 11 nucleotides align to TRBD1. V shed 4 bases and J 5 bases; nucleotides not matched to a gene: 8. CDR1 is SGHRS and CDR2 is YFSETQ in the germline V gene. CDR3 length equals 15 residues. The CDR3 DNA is TGCGCCAGCAGCGCCCGGACAGGGGGCTCGGACGAGCAGTACTTC. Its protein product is CASSARTGGSDEQYF.

The CDR3 sequence is CASRLDREVTGELFF. The CDR3 coding sequence is TGTGCCAGTAGGTTGGACAGGGAGGTTACCGGGGAGCTGTTTTTT. V usage is TRBV19 and J usage is TRBJ2-2; 8 bases map to TRBD1. CDR3 length: 15 residues. With V trimmed by 6 bases and J by 5 bases, 8 bases remained unmatched. Germline V CDR1 and CDR2: LNHDA, SQIVND (reference sequence).

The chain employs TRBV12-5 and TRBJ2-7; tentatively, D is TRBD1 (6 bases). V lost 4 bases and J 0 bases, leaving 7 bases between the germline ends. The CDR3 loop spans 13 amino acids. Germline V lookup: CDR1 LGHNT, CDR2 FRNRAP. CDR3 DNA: TGTGCTAGTGGTTCGGACAGCTCCTACGAGCAGTACTTC. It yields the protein CASGSDSSYEQYF.

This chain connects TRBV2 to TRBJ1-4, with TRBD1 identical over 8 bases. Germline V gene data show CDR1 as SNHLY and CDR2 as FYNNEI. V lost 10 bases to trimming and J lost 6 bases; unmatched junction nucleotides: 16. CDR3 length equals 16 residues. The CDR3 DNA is TGTGCCACGGGAGTAGAGACAGGGGATATTTATGAAAAACTGTTTTTT. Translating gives CATGVETGDIYEKLFF.

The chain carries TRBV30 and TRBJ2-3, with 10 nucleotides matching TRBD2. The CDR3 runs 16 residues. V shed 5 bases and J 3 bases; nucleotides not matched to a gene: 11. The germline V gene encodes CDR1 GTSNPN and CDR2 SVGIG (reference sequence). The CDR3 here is CAWAELAGVRTDTQYF. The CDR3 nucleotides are TGTGCCTGGGCCGAGCTAGCGGGAGTTAGGACAGATACGCAGTATTTT. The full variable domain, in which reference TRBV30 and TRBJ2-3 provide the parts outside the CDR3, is SQTIHQWPATLVQPVGSPLSLECTVEGTSNPNLYWYRQAAGRGLQLLFYSVGIGQISSEVPQNLSASRPQDRQFILSSKKLLLSDSGFYLCAWAELAGVRTDTQYFGPGTRLTVL.

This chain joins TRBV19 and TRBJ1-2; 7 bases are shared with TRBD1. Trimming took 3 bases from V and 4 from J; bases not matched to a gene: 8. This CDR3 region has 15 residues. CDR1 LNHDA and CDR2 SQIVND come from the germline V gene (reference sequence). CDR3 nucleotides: TGTGCCAGTAGTATGAATGAGGGGGCTGGCTATGGCTACACCTTC. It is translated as CASSMNEGAGYGYTF. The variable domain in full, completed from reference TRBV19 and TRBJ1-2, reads DGGITQSPKYLFRKEGQNVTLSCEQNLNHDAMYWYRQDPGQGLRLIYYSQIVNDFQKGDIAEGYSVSREKKESFPLTVTSAQKNPTAFYLCASSMNEGAGYGYTFGSGTRLTVV.

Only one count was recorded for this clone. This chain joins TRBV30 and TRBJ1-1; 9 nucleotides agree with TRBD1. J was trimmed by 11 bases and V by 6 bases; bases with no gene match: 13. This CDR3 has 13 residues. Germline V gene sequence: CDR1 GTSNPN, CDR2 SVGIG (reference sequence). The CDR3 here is CACIYRGRIPAFF. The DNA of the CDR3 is TGTGCCTGCATTTACAGGGGGCGGATTCCGGCTTTCTTT.

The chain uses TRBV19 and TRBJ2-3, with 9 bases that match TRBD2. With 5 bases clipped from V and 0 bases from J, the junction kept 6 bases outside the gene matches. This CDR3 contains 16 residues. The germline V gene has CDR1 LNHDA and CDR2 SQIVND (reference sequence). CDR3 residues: CASSLLTSGSTDTQYF. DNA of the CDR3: TGTGCCAGTAGTCTCCTTACTAGCGGGAGCACAGATACGCAGTATTTT.

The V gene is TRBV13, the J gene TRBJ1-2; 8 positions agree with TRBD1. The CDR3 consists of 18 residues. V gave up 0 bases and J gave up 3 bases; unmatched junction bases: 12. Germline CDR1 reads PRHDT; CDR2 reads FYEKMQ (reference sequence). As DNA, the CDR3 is TGTGCCAGCAGCTTAGGCCATAGGCGGCAGGGGGCCGACTATGGCTACACCTTC. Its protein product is CASSLGHRRQGADYGYTF.

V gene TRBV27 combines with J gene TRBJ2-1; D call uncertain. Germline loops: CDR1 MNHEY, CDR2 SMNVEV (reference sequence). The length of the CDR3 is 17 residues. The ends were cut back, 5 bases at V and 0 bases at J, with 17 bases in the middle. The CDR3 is CASSRSRLEFSYNEQFF. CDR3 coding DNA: TGTGCCAGCAGTCGGTCTAGGCTAGAATTCTCCTACAATGAGCAGTTCTTC.

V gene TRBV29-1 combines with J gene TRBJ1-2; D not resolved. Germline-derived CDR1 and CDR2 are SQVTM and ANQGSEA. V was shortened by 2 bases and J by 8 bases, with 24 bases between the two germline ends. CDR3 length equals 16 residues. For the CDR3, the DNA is TGCAGCGTTGAAATAACTGCTTCTCAGTTTGGAGGAGGCTACACCTTC. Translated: CSVEITASQFGGGYTF.

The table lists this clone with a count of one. CDR3 nucleotides: TGTGCCAGCAGTGGTGGCAGGGTCGTCGAAAAACTGTTTTTT. It codes for CASSGGRVVEKLFF. The rearrangement uses TRBV2 and TRBJ1-4, with TRBD1 as a possible D gene (5 bases). CDR1 is SNHLY and CDR2 is FYNNEI in the germline V gene. V was cut by 4 bases and J by 8 bases, with 14 bases left in between. The CDR3 covers 14 residues.